The clone carrying this TCR beta chain has just one count. The data were taken from a study of blood T cell repertoires in COVID-19. Germline trimming cut 6 bases from V and 1 base from J; bases unmatched to any gene: 8. From germline, CDR1 is LNHDA and CDR2 SQIVND (reference sequence). This CDR3 is built from 18 residues. The authors' processing: Scientists estimated how many nucleated cells there were by amplifying reference gene primers. Data came from immunoSEQ multiplex PCR; TCRdb stores just in-frame clones and leaves some out. The V and J calls and clone size are taken from that table; D and trimming were inferred from the DNA. This sample has about 160,000 clones, with over 70% found just once.

The sequencing sample was made of peripheral blood. The rearrangement links TRBV19 to TRBJ2-6, with 11 bases matching TRBD1. This sequence was found in a man in his 70s with acute or convalescent COVID-19. As DNA, the CDR3 is TGTGCCAGTAGCTACGGACAGGGGGCGCGTTCTGGGGCCAACGTCCTGACTTTC. It yields the protein CASSYGQGARSGANVLTF.